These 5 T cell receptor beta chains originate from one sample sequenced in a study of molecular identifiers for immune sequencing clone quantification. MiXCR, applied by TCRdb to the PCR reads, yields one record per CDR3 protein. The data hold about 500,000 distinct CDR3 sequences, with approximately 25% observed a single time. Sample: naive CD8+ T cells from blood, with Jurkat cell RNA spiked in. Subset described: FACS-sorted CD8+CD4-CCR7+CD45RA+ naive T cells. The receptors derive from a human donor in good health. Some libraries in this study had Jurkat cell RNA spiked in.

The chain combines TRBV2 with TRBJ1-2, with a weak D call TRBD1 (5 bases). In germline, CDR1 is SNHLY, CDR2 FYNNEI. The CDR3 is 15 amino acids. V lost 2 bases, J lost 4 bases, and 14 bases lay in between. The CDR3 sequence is CASSEFGGTGYGYTF. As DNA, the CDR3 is TGTGCCAGCAGTGAATTTGGAGGGACGGGCTATGGCTACACCTTC.

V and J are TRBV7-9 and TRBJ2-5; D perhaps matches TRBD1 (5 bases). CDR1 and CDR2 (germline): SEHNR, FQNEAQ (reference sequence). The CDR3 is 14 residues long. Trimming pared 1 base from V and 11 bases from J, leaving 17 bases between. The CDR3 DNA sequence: TGTGCCAGCAGCTTAGAAAGGATGCAGGGTGAGCAGTACTTC. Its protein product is CASSLERMQGEQYF.

The CDR3 bases are TGTGCCAGCAGTCTTCTAGCAGACCGCCCCTACAATGAGCAGTTCTTC. Protein sequence: CASSLLADRPYNEQFF. The V and J genes are TRBV7-2 and TRBJ2-1; a weak D match, TRBD2 (5 bases). The CDR3 consists of 16 residues. The germline V gene encodes CDR1 SGHTA and CDR2 FQGNSA. Trimming took off 6 bases at V and 2 bases at J, with 17 bases between the two ends.

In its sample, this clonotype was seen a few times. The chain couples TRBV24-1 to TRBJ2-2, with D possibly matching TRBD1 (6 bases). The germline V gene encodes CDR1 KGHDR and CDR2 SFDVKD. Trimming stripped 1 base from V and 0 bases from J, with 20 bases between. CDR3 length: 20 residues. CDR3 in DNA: TGTGCCACCAGTGATTTAGGCCAGGGGAGTATATTAGCGAACACCGGGGAGCTGTTTTTT. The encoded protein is CATSDLGQGSILANTGELFF.

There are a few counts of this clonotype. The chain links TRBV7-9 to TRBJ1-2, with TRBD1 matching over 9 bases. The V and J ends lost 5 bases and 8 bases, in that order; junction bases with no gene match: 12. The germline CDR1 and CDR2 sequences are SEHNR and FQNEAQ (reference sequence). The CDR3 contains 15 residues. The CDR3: CASSPNRGTGFGYTF. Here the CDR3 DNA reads TGTGCCAGCAGCCCCAATAGGGGGACAGGGTTCGGCTACACCTTC.